The 23 T cell receptor beta chains below come from one sample, sequenced in a study of T cells in Graves' hyperthyroidism and ophthalmopathy. TCR beta CDR3 region amplification was performed from RNA transcripts. HTBI primers were used for first-round RT-PCR of the TCR CDR3. TCRdb passed the multiplex PCR reads through MiXCR, listing each CDR3 protein once. Here the sample spans approximately 590,000 distinct CDR3 sequences, under 60% being singletons. The specimen sequenced was peripheral blood or thyroid tissue (not recorded which). The receptor set was obtained from a young woman with Graves' hyperthyroidism.

CDR3 sequence: CASSAPTGPGETQYF. DNA for the CDR3: TGTGCCAGCAGTGCCCCGACAGGTCCCGGGGAGACCCAGTACTTC. V usage is TRBV6-4 and J usage is TRBJ2-5; possible D gene TRBD1, 6 bases. Germline CDR1 MRHNA, CDR2 SNTAGT. The CDR3 is 15 amino acids. Trimming took off 4 bases at V and 5 bases at J, with 17 bases between the two ends.

This sequence joins TRBV7-9 and TRBJ2-3; D is ambiguous. Looked up from germline, CDR1 is SEHNR and CDR2 is FQNEAQ (reference sequence). V lost 3 bases and J 6 bases, leaving 7 bases between the germline ends. The CDR3 runs 12 residues. The CDR3 DNA follows: TGTGCCAGCAGCTTGCCAGGCGATACGCAGTATTTT. Amino acid sequence: CASSLPGDTQYF.

The chain has TRBV19 and TRBJ1-4; D might be TRBD1 (5 bases). Looked up from germline, CDR1 is LNHDA and CDR2 is SQIVND (reference sequence). V lost 4 bases, J lost 6 bases, and 12 bases lay in between. CDR3 length: 14 amino acids. CDR3 in amino acids: CASSTGTDYEKLFF. As DNA, the CDR3 is TGTGCCAGTAGTACCGGGACTGACTATGAAAAACTGTTTTTT.

This clonotype was detected many times. This chain uses TRBV25-1 with TRBJ1-1, with D uncertain. This CDR3 contains 12 residues. V dropped 6 bases and J dropped 0 bases, with 5 bases sitting between them. Per germline, CDR1 MGHDK and CDR2 SYGVNS. The CDR3 nucleotides read TGTGCCAGCAGACAGCTGAACACTGAAGCTTTCTTT. Its protein product is CASRQLNTEAFF.

The chain combines TRBV7-9 with TRBJ1-1; D possibly corresponds to TRBD1 (6 bases). Trimming removed 0 bases at V and 7 bases at J, with 18 bases between. Germline assignment: CDR1 SEHNR and CDR2 FQNEAQ (reference sequence). CDR3 length: 16 residues. The CDR3 loop reads CASSLAIGQNGLEAFF. CDR3 nucleotides: TGTGCCAGCAGCTTAGCGATAGGACAGAACGGACTTGAAGCTTTCTTT.

Only a few counts were recorded for this clonotype. The rearrangement links TRBV25-1 to TRBJ1-2; D is unresolved. V was cut by 6 bases and J by 4 bases, with 9 bases left in between. The germline V gene has CDR1 MGHDK and CDR2 SYGVNS. This CDR3 comprises 12 residues. The CDR3 loop reads CASSRRGYGYTF. The CDR3 bases are TGTGCCAGCAGCCGTCGGGGCTATGGCTACACCTTC.

This rearrangement joins TRBV7-9 to TRBJ2-5, with TRBD1 matching over 8 bases. The CDR3 runs 13 residues. Germline V gene lookup returns CDR1 SEHNR and CDR2 FQNEAQ (reference sequence). V lost 7 bases and J lost 2; bases outside the gene matches: 3. The CDR3 spells CASKDRAQETQYF. CDR3 DNA: TGTGCCAGCAAGGACAGGGCGCAAGAGACCCAGTACTTC.

The chain uses TRBV20-1 and TRBJ1-6, with D possibly TRBD1 on 6 matching bases. CDR1 and CDR2 (germline): DFQATT, SNEGSKA (reference sequence). V lost 2 bases and J lost 7, with 21 bases in between. The CDR3 covers 17 residues. The CDR3 sequence: CSARRASTGTKNSPLHF. DNA of the CDR3: TGCAGTGCTAGAAGGGCTAGTACCGGGACAAAGAATTCACCCCTCCACTTT.

A note on this clonotype: A junction boundary mismatches the germline segment, possibly from a read error. V is TRBV10-3 and J is TRBJ2-7, with D unclear. Germline CDR1 ENHRY, CDR2 SYGVKD. The CDR3 spans 16 residues. CDR3 residues: CASSPPAAGHSHEQYF. For the CDR3, the DNA is TGTGCCAGCAGCCCCCCCGCCGCTGGGCACTCCCACGAGCAGTACTTC.

The chain links TRBV19 to TRBJ2-5; tentatively, D is TRBD2 (5 bases). The length of the CDR3 is 13 residues. Germline loops: CDR1 LNHDA, CDR2 SQIVND (reference sequence). The V end was cut by 1 base, the J end by 4 bases, with 7 bases between. The CDR3 region has the DNA TGTGCCAGTAGTATAGTTGCGGGAGAGACCCAGTACTTC. It is translated as CASSIVAGETQYF. The full variable domain, completed using reference TRBV19 and TRBJ2-5, is DGGITQSPKYLFRKEGQNVTLSCEQNLNHDAMYWYRQDPGQGLRLIYYSQIVNDFQKGDIAEGYSVSREKKESFPLTVTSAQKNPTAFYLCASSIVAGETQYFGPGTRLLVL.

This clonotype was observed many times. This sequence joins TRBV12-3 or TRBV12-4 and TRBJ1-2, with 8 bases fitting TRBD1. This CDR3 spans 12 amino acids. Losses at the gene ends were 8 bases for V and 4 bases for J; bases not matched to a gene: 3. The CDR3 reads CASGQGAYGYTF. CDR3 DNA sequence: TGTGCCAGCGGCCAGGGGGCCTATGGCTACACCTTC.

In its sample, this clonotype was seen many times. The chain uses TRBV12-3 or TRBV12-4 and TRBJ2-7; 8 nucleotides agree with TRBD1. This CDR3 comprises 15 residues. V trimming: 7 bases; J trimming: 4 bases; junction bases outside the gene matches: 12. CDR3 sequence (DNA): TGTGCCAGCACCCCGCAAGGGACAGGCGGATACGAGCAGTACTTC. Protein: CASTPQGTGGYEQYF.

The rearrangement links TRBV7-9 to TRBJ1-2; 7 nucleotides agree with TRBD1. The CDR3 consists of 15 residues. The germline V gene has CDR1 SEHNR and CDR2 FQNEAQ (reference sequence). The ends lost 3 bases at V and 1 base at J; junction bases unmatched: 5. The CDR3: CASSLVGTDNYGYTF. DNA of the CDR3: TGTGCCAGCAGCTTGGTAGGGACAGATAACTATGGCTACACCTTC.

This clonotype has more than one count but fewer than ten. The chain links TRBV5-1 to TRBJ1-1; D is undetermined. The V end was cut by 8 bases, the J end by 3 bases, with 11 bases between. The germline CDR1 and CDR2 sequences are SGHRS and YFSETQ. The CDR3 has 12 amino acids. The CDR3 nucleotides read TGCGCCAGTGGATACGCTCACACTGAAGCTTTCTTT. Amino acids: CASGYAHTEAFF.

The J gene is TRBJ1-4, the V gene TRBV25-1; D is undetermined. Germline V gene sequence: CDR1 MGHDK, CDR2 SYGVNS. Trimming removed 5 bases at V and 10 bases at J, with 17 bases between. This CDR3 has 14 amino acids. The CDR3: CASSLVSDDGKLFF. The CDR3 coding sequence is TGTGCCAGCAGTTTAGTGTCAGACGACGGAAAACTGTTTTTT.

CDR3 in amino acids: CSQTGYGGYTF. The DNA of the CDR3 is TGCAGCCAAACAGGGTACGGTGGCTACACCTTC. This chain links TRBV29-1 with TRBJ1-2; maybe TRBD1 (6 bases). Germline CDR1 is SQVTM and CDR2 is ANQGSEA. The CDR3 has 11 amino acids. Trimming removed 8 bases from V and 7 bases from J, with 14 bases in between.

Worth noting for this clonotype: Since no conserved phenylalanine or tryptophan closes the CDR3, a read error is the likely cause. The DNA is left out, because the CDR3 cannot be placed on it with certainty; the CDR3 is given as TCRdb lists it. V and J are TRBV20-1 and TRBJ2-5. CDR1 DFQATT and CDR2 SNEGSKA come from the germline V gene (reference sequence). The CDR3 spans 8 amino acids, including both terminal residues. The CDR3 loop is CSARDRYS.

The chain joins TRBV20-1 to TRBJ1-1; D not resolved. The CDR3 is 13 residues long. Trimming shortened V by 4 bases and J by 0 bases, and 9 bases separated the two germline ends. Germline-derived CDR1 and CDR2 are DFQATT and SNEGSKA (reference sequence). The CDR3 sequence: CSAKETLNTEAFF. The CDR3 DNA reads as TGCAGTGCTAAGGAGACATTGAACACTGAAGCTTTCTTT.

Regarding this clonotype: Given a much more abundant clone one base away, this may be a read error. The CDR3 sequence: CASRIRLAYGTQYF. The CDR3 DNA follows: TGTGCCAGCAGAATCCGACTAGCATACGGGACCCAGTACTTC. The V and J genes are TRBV2 and TRBJ2-5; TRBD2 agrees at 7 bases. V lost 6 bases and J lost 7; bases outside the gene matches: 11. CDR3 length: 14 amino acids. Germline V gene lookup returns CDR1 SNHLY and CDR2 FYNNEI.

This clonotype turned up a few times. V and J are TRBV2 and TRBJ1-6, with 8 bases identical to TRBD1. Germline CDR1 is SNHLY and CDR2 is FYNNEI. The J segment lost 6 bases and the V segment lost 4 bases, leaving 8 bases of the junction unmatched. The CDR3 has 16 amino acids. CDR3 protein: CASSVQGASTNSPLHF. CDR3 coding DNA: TGTGCCAGCAGTGTCCAGGGGGCTAGTACTAATTCACCCCTCCACTTT.

This clonotype showed up many times. This chain joins TRBV24-1 and TRBJ2-7; TRBD1 matches at 10 bases. The junction had 4 bases not matched to a gene; V was cut back by 4 bases and J by 5 bases. Per germline, CDR1 KGHDR and CDR2 SFDVKD. This CDR3 has 14 amino acids. The CDR3 loop is CATSDSTGGHEQYF. In DNA, the CDR3 is TGTGCCACCAGTGACTCGACAGGGGGCCACGAGCAGTACTTC.

In this sample, this clonotype turned up a few times. The genes are TRBV7-9 and TRBJ1-1, with 8 positions matching TRBD1. Germline V gene lookup returns CDR1 SEHNR and CDR2 FQNEAQ (reference sequence). The ends lost 3 bases at V and 3 bases at J; junction bases unmatched: 9. The CDR3 is 16 amino acids. The CDR3 sequence: CASSFSGQGEDTEAFF. CDR3 DNA: TGTGCCAGCAGCTTTTCCGGACAGGGTGAGGACACTGAAGCTTTCTTT.

V is TRBV10-3 and J is TRBJ1-2, with D uncertain. CDR3 length: 9 residues. From germline, CDR1 is ENHRY and CDR2 SYGVKD. The germline V and J ends were trimmed by 10 bases and 7 bases, with 7 bases remaining between them. CDR3 loop: CASRRGYTF. The CDR3 DNA follows: TGTGCCAGCAGGCGTGGCTACACCTTC.